Below, 13 T cell receptor beta chains from the same sample are listed, as sequenced in a study of blood T cell repertoires in COVID-19. TCRdb keeps only in-frame clones here, not all; method: immunoSEQ multiplex PCR. The sample records more than 300,000 clones, 70% to 90% being singletons. Sequenced: PBMCs or T cells enriched from blood (not recorded which). The source of these receptors is a young woman who had recovered from COVID-19.

The chain carries TRBV6-1 and TRBJ1-2; 7 bases agree with TRBD1. Looked up from germline, CDR1 is MNHNS and CDR2 is SASEGT. The V gene end was trimmed by 4 bases and the J gene end by 4 bases; junction bases not matched to a gene: 15. The CDR3 has 17 residues. CDR3 nucleotide sequence: TGTGCCAGCAGTGGCCAGACAGGGCGCAACCTCTTCTATGGCTACACCTTC. Encoded protein: CASSGQTGRNLFYGYTF.

This chain connects TRBV5-1 to TRBJ1-1; D is undetermined. The CDR3 spans 15 residues. V lost 0 bases and J lost 2, with 11 bases in between. From germline, CDR1 is SGHRS and CDR2 YFSETQ. The CDR3 loop reads CASSLDTVTNTEAFF. The CDR3 DNA sequence: TGCGCCAGCAGCTTGGATACGGTTACCAACACTGAAGCTTTCTTT. Looking up the rest from reference TRBV5-1 and TRBJ1-1 gives the full variable domain: KAGVTQTPRYLIKTRGQQVTLSCSPISGHRSVSWYQQTPGQGLQFLFEYFSETQRNKGNFPGRFSGRQFSNSRSEMNVSTLELGDSALYLCASSLDTVTNTEAFFGQGTRLTVV.

This clone has more than one count but fewer than ten. Other nucleotide sequences from this sample produce the same CDR3. This chain joins TRBV11-2 and TRBJ1-2; TRBD1 matches 9 bases. Germline V gives CDR1 SGHAT, CDR2 FQNNGV. The CDR3 runs to 15 residues. V lost 0 bases, J lost 5 bases, and 4 bases stayed unmatched. The chain's CDR3 is CASSLEGTGLYGYTF. The CDR3, as DNA: TGTGCCAGCAGCTTAGAGGGGACAGGGCTTTATGGCTACACCTTC.

The J gene is TRBJ2-1, the V gene TRBV6-4; weak D call: TRBD1 (5 bases). Trimming removed 4 bases at V and 8 bases at J, with 9 bases between. The CDR3 consists of 12 residues. Per germline, CDR1 MRHNA and CDR2 SNTAGT. DNA of the CDR3: TGTGCCAGCAGTGCGGAAGGGGATGAGCAGTTCTTC. This encodes CASSAEGDEQFF.

CDR3 sequence (DNA): TGCAGCGTGCATCAGGGTGATTGGTCCACTGAAGCTTTCTTT. It is translated as CSVHQGDWSTEAFF. The chain joins TRBV29-1 to TRBJ1-1; a weak D match, TRBD1 (5 bases). Trimming shortened V by 6 bases and J by 4 bases, and 18 bases separated the two germline ends. The CDR3 is 14 amino acids. Germline values: CDR1 SQVTM, CDR2 ANQGSEA.

This chain links TRBV6-5 with TRBJ2-7; 11 nucleotides line up with TRBD1. V shed 4 bases, J shed 2 bases, and the junction held 1 base outside the gene matches. CDR1 is MNHEY, CDR2 SVGAGI, per germline. The CDR3 contains 14 residues. This CDR3 is CASSSGQGAYEQYF. CDR3 DNA: TGTGCCAGCAGTTCGGGACAGGGGGCCTACGAGCAGTACTTC.

V and J are TRBV11-2 and TRBJ2-1; D is ambiguous. V gave up 5 bases and J gave up 4 bases, with 9 bases separating them. The CDR3 contains 13 residues. Germline V lookup: CDR1 SGHAT, CDR2 FQNNGV. CDR3 protein: CASSPESYNEQFF. In DNA, the CDR3 is TGTGCCAGCAGCCCCGAGAGTTACAATGAGCAGTTCTTC.

The V and J genes are TRBV5-4 and TRBJ2-6; tentative D call: TRBD2 (5 bases). Germline-derived CDR1 and CDR2 are SGHNT and YYREEE (reference sequence). Deletions cut 4 bases from V and 4 bases from J, with 18 bases between. This CDR3 comprises 17 residues. CDR3 sequence reads: CASSPDRRSAGANVLTF. The CDR3, as DNA: TGTGCCAGCAGCCCGGACCGGAGGTCGGCCGGGGCCAACGTCCTGACTTTC.

J is TRBJ1-2 and V is TRBV14, with a weak D call TRBD1 (5 bases). The CDR3 is 14 amino acids. Germline loops: CDR1 SGHDN, CDR2 FVKESK. V was shortened by 3 bases and J by 1 base, with 9 bases between the two germline ends. CDR3 in amino acids: CASSHRQHNYGYTF. CDR3 DNA: TGTGCCAGCAGCCACAGACAGCATAACTATGGCTACACCTTC.

The CDR3 region is CASSFTGQAADTQYF. CDR3 nucleotide sequence: TGTGCCAGCAGCTTTACGGGACAGGCGGCAGATACGCAGTATTTT. The chain has TRBV5-5 and TRBJ2-3, with 8 bases fitting TRBD1. This CDR3 contains 15 residues. V dropped 2 bases and J dropped 4; count of bases not matched to a gene: 6. From germline, CDR1 is SGHKS and CDR2 YYEKEE (reference sequence).

The CDR3 DNA is TGCGCCAGCAGCCACAGGGATACGCAGTATTTT. This translates into CASSHRDTQYF. The J gene is TRBJ2-3, the V gene TRBV4-1, with D hard to call. Trimming took off 3 bases at V and 6 bases at J, with 4 bases between the two ends. The V gene's germline CDR1 is MGHRA and CDR2 YSYEKL. The CDR3 consists of 11 residues.

The chain couples TRBV15 to TRBJ1-1; 7 nucleotides align to TRBD1. Trimming at V came to 1 base and at J to 1 base, leaving 0 bases not matched to a gene. The CDR3 consists of 14 residues. CDR1 and CDR2 (germline): LNHNV, YYDKDF (reference sequence). As DNA, the CDR3 is TGTGCCACCAGCAGAGGGACAGGGAACACTGAAGCTTTCTTT. Its translation is CATSRGTGNTEAFF.

The CDR3 DNA sequence: TGTGCCAGCAGCCCCAAGGACAGGGAAAGGAATGAGCAGTTCTTC. This codes for CASSPKDRERNEQFF. The chain joins TRBV5-4 to TRBJ2-1, with TRBD1 matching 8 bases. Germline lookup yields CDR1 SGHNT and CDR2 YYREEE (reference sequence). With V trimmed by 4 bases and J by 7 bases, 10 bases remained unmatched. CDR3 length: 15 amino acids.